The entry that follows covers one TCR beta chain sequence. The antigen is undetermined. The sample originates from a study of persistence of HIV-infected CD4 T cells. Overall study: Donors were ART-treated; their CMV- and Gag-responding CD4+ T cells were isolated. Overall study results and limits: Rare CMV-responding cells carrying HIV-1 proviruses were not analyzed separately for TCR.

Overlapping HIV-1 Gag 15-mer peptides at around 1 ug per peptide per mL were used. CD40L/CD69 double-negative CD45RO-high memory CD4+ T cells were collected. Suppressive ART was started during chronic HIV-1 infection in these adults. CD4+ T cell counts exceeded 400 cells/uL; CMV serology was positive. This was the immunoSEQ version 4 assay in survey mode. Method: immunoSEQ multiplex PCR; TCRdb's copy keeps in-frame clones and lacks some. The data show about 36,000 clones, 85% seen once. Losses at the gene ends were 3 bases for V and 3 bases for J; bases not matched to a gene: 14. Per germline, CDR1 MDHEN and CDR2 SYDVKM. CDR3 size: 19 residues.

The source of this sequence is an adult with HIV. The donor label of this sample is uncertain. This chain joins TRBV28 and TRBJ2-4, with 10 bases identical to TRBD2. The sequences come from cultured CD4+ T cells from PBMCs, collected from a patient who received antiretroviral therapy. CDR3 in DNA: TGTGCCAGCAGTTTCGTGGGACTAGCGCCCCGGGGGGGCAAAAACATTCAGTACTTC. It is translated as CASSFVGLAPRGGKNIQYF.